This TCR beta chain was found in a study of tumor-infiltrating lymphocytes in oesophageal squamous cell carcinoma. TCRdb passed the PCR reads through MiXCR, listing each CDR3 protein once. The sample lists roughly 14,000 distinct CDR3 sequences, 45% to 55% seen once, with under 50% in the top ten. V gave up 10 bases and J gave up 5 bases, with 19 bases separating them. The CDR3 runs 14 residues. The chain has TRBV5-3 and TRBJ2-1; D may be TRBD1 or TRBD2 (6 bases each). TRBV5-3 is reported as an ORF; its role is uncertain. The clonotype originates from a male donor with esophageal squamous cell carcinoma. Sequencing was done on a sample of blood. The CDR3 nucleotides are TGTGCCTACGGGGGCGAGAGGGCAAACAATGAGCAGTTCTTC. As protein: CAYGGERANNEQFF.